This T cell receptor (beta chain) was sequenced for a study of T cells in Graves' hyperthyroidism and ophthalmopathy (dated by TCRdb to between 2018 and 2020). Study-wide context: Peripheral blood was collected at initial diagnosis, before any treatment. In roughly six Graves' hyperthyroidism patients, the study also compared T-cell repertoires from thyroid tissue with T-cell repertoires from blood. An independent validation cohort of around 20 hyperthyroidism patients and about 15 patients who later progressed to ophthalmopathy tested prospective prediction of ophthalmopathy. For training and testing, the 100 patients in the discovery cohort were randomly divided in a 7:3 ratio. The paper describes TCR Vbeta CDR3 sequencing of 120 to 150 peripheral blood samples, made up of approximately 40 ophthalmopathy patients, around 73 hyperthyroidism patients and 17 progressor patients. After sampling, hyperthyroidism patients received methimazole starting at 30 mg daily, and ophthalmopathy patients received high-dose intravenous methylprednisolone. To identify TCR V-J signatures that set the groups apart, the researchers used a discovery cohort of 100 patients, made up of 43 with Graves' ophthalmopathy and some 55 with stable Graves' hyperthyroidism.

Stable Graves' hyperthyroidism was defined as no progression to ophthalmopathy during 18 months of follow-up. Hyperthyroidism patients were newly diagnosed, had a disease duration of under 2 months, and were aged 18 to 65 years. Any patient with an uncontrolled infection, another autoimmune disease, pregnancy or lactation was excluded. Diagnoses relied on clinical symptoms, serum thyroxine and TRAb, thyroid ultrasound and orbital computed tomography. PBMCs were isolated from about 9.1 ml of fresh peripheral blood by Ficoll-Paque density gradient centrifugation. Total RNA was extracted using Trizol reagent, and RNA quality was assessed on an Agilent 2100 Bioanalyzer. A remark on this clonotype: Which antigen it targets is not known. Per-base qualities were not stored, and no clone one base away is much larger.

The germline V gene encodes CDR1 SQVTM and CDR2 ANQGSEA. From the cysteine through the phenylalanine, the CDR3 covers 15 amino acids. The retained sequence is limited to the CDR3, 45 bases, with the frame set at the first base. At the junction V is shortened by 6 bases and J by 7 bases; bases outside the gene matches: 16. The TCR beta CDR3 regions were amplified from the RNA transcripts. For the first round of RT-PCR on the TCR CDR3, the HTBI primer set was used together with the Qiagen OneStep RT-PCR kit. A second multiplex PCR round built the libraries, followed by size selection and purification. Libraries were sequenced paired-end with 100 bp reads on an Illumina HiSeq2000. The original methods were these. SOAPnuke was used to process the raw data, with reads discarded if the reads contained adapters or uncalled bases, had a mean Phred below 15, or lacked an exact constant-primer or identifier match. COPE v1.2.5 was used to merge the high-quality paired reads, and each unique nucleotide sequence was defined as a clonotype. MiTCR v1.1 was used to align clonotypes to the IMGT TRBV, TRBD and TRBJ reference segments. The analysis included only V-J combinations with a frequency above 0.0001, which together covered 98% to 99.2% of the repertoires. A TCS score was defined as the ratio of F50 (clonal expansion) to E x V (chaos), with BLOSUM62-based TCRdist applied between CDR3 peptides within each V-J. Welch's t-statistics and random forest reduced some 510 V-J features to under 15, which were used in a naive Bayes classifier (R e1071). The public sequencing data were trimmed at Q25 with fastp and processed into clonotypes with MiXCR by TCRdb, which kept only in-frame beta chains. Entries are consolidated by CDR3 protein sequence, retaining the most common genes and DNA. TCRdb, rather than the study authors, made the V and J calls. Here the sample has a few hundred thousand distinct CDR3 sequences; about a sixth occur a single time. About 7% of the sample is held by the ten biggest clonotypes.

The paper's findings and limits, for the study overall: In validation, progression to ophthalmopathy was predicted by the model with 70.59% sensitivity and roughly 76% specificity, a median of 6.5 months before onset. Sample size was not statistically predetermined, and investigators were not blinded to group allocation. A 13 V-J signature model separated ophthalmopathy from stable hyperthyroidism, with 87.88% sensitivity and roughly 81% specificity in cross-validation and 80%/75% in testing. Most expanded thyroid clonotypes (frequency above 0.001) were also detected in blood, suggesting blood repertoires may reflect thyroid immune responses.

The receptor comes from a woman in her 30s with Graves' hyperthyroidism. Sequenced input: blood. This chain joins TRBV29-1 to TRBJ2-3, and TRBD2 matches 7 of the central bases. The DNA sequence is given as TGCAGCGTCGCACGGCTAGCGGAAAGCGGGAATACGCAGTATTTT. Translated, it gives CSVARLAESGNTQYF.